The 19 T cell receptor beta chains reported below all come from one sample, sequenced in a study of long-term antiretroviral therapy in people with HIV. The immunoSEQ assay was v3.0, run at survey level. Here immunoSEQ multiplex PCR was the method, and the copy in TCRdb shows in-frame clones only, minus some. Among about 36,000 clones listed, around 80% were seen once. The material was unsorted PBMCs, obtained 0.6 years after starting antiretroviral therapy. Receptors originate from a man younger than 35 with HIV.

This chain joins TRBV29-1 and TRBJ1-2; maybe TRBD1 (6 bases). The CDR3 spans 13 residues. The germline gives CDR1 SQVTM, CDR2 ANQGSEA. V shed 0 bases and J shed 6 bases, with 11 bases lying between them. CDR3 coding DNA: TGCAGCGTTGAAGAGACAGGCCGCCATGGCTACACCTTC. Protein: CSVEETGRHGYTF.

The V and J genes are TRBV15 and TRBJ1-5; TRBD1 agrees at 9 bases. The V segment lost 2 bases and the J segment 0 bases; nucleotides outside the gene matches: 5. The germline CDR1 and CDR2 sequences are LNHNV and YYDKDF (reference sequence). The CDR3 covers 17 residues. CDR3 nucleotides: TGTGCCACCAGCAGACAGGACAGGGGATATAGCAATCAGCCCCAGCATTTT. Translated, it gives CATSRQDRGYSNQPQHF.

The CDR3 spells CASSLTSRPYEQYF. In DNA, the CDR3 is TGTGCCAGCAGCTTAACCAGCAGACCCTACGAGCAGTACTTC. The V and J genes are TRBV11-2 and TRBJ2-7; no firm D call. Trimming took 2 bases from V and 2 from J, leaving 10 bases between them. Per the germline V gene, CDR1 is SGHAT and CDR2 is FQNNGV. The CDR3 extends over 14 amino acids.

The genes are TRBV28 and TRBJ2-3, with 8 bases matching TRBD2. Germline V lookup: CDR1 MDHEN, CDR2 SYDVKM. The CDR3 runs 15 residues. Losses at the gene ends were 4 bases for V and 7 bases for J; bases not matched to a gene: 10. CDR3: CASSSPGLGLNTQYF. CDR3 DNA: TGTGCCAGCAGTTCTCCGGGACTAGGGTTAAATACGCAGTATTTT.

This chain uses TRBV18 with TRBJ2-1; D might be TRBD1 (6 bases). Between the trimmed V and J ends, which lost 0 bases and 3 bases, there was a span of 9 bases. The CDR3 is 15 residues long. Germline values: CDR1 KGHSH, CDR2 LQKENI. This chain's CDR3 is CASSPPQGNYNEQFF. CDR3 coding DNA: TGTGCCAGCTCACCACCGCAGGGGAACTACAATGAGCAGTTCTTC.

J is TRBJ1-1 and V is TRBV28; TRBD1 matches 9 bases. After removal of 7 bases from V and 1 base from J, the junction contained 10 bases not matched to a gene. The germline gives CDR1 MDHEN, CDR2 SYDVKM. The CDR3 has 16 residues. CDR3 amino acids: CASKPGTGRRNTEAFF. The CDR3 DNA reads as TGTGCCAGCAAACCCGGGACAGGGAGGAGGAACACTGAAGCTTTCTTT.

The chain uses TRBV2 and TRBJ1-1; D ambiguous. This CDR3 is 13 amino acids long. CDR1 and CDR2 from the germline V gene are SNHLY and FYNNEI. Trimming stripped 4 bases from V and 1 base from J, with 7 bases between. CDR3 in amino acids: CASSVKGNTEAFF. In DNA, the CDR3 is TGTGCCAGCAGTGTGAAAGGGAACACTGAAGCTTTCTTT.

This clone appeared once. The chain uses TRBV4-3 and TRBJ1-2, with D unresolved. This CDR3 has 15 amino acids. Trimming left V 1 base short and J 7 bases short, with 16 bases between. Per germline, CDR1 LGHNA and CDR2 YSLEER. In nucleotides, the CDR3 is TGCGCCAGCAGCCAAGGTTTTGCACTCTCGGGTGGCTACACCTTC. Translation gives CASSQGFALSGGYTF.

The chain links TRBV15 to TRBJ2-3; 14 bases match TRBD2. CDR1 and CDR2 from the germline V gene are LNHNV and YYDKDF (reference sequence). The CDR3 sequence is 16 residues long. V lost 3 bases to trimming and J lost 4 bases; unmatched junction nucleotides: 3. The CDR3 protein is CATSSRLAGGADTQYF. CDR3 bases: TGTGCCACCAGCAGCCGACTAGCGGGAGGGGCAGATACGCAGTATTTT.

The CDR3 region is CASSSLSGNTIYF. The DNA for the CDR3 is TGTGCCAGCAGCTCCCTCTCTGGAAACACCATATATTTT. This chain connects TRBV5-6 to TRBJ1-3; the D is unclear. V lost 3 bases, J lost 0 bases, and 4 bases lay in between. Germline CDR1 SGHDT, CDR2 YYEEEE. The CDR3 is made up of 13 amino acids.

The chain couples TRBV4-1 to TRBJ2-7, with 10 bases fitting TRBD1. This CDR3 has 15 residues. V lost 2 bases and J lost 4; bases outside the gene matches: 5. The germline V gene has CDR1 MGHRA and CDR2 YSYEKL. As DNA, the CDR3 is TGCGCCAGCAGCCAAACGGGACAGGGGTGGTACGAGCAGTACTTC. Translated, it gives CASSQTGQGWYEQYF.

The gene calls are TRBV7-6 and TRBJ2-7; 12 bases align to TRBD2. The CDR3 contains 18 residues. Germline values: CDR1 SGHVS, CDR2 FNYEAQ. V lost 3 bases, J lost 2 bases, and 11 bases stayed unmatched. The CDR3 nucleotides read TGTGCCAGCAGCTTCCTACCTCAGACTAGCGGGAGTGCCTACGAGCAGTACTTC. Amino acids: CASSFLPQTSGSAYEQYF. The full variable domain, rest sourced from reference TRBV7-6 and TRBJ2-7, is GAGVSQSPRYKVTKRGQDVALRCDPISGHVSLYWYRQALGQGPEFLTYFNYEAQQDKSGLPNDRFSAERPEGSISTLTIQRTEQRDSAMYRCASSFLPQTSGSAYEQYFGPGTRLTVT.

The rearrangement links TRBV28 to TRBJ1-1; TRBD1 might be the D (5 bases). From germline, CDR1 is MDHEN and CDR2 SYDVKM. Trimming left V 6 bases short and J 4 bases short, with 15 bases between. This CDR3 is 14 amino acids long. CDR3 DNA sequence: TGTGCCAGCAGCCCCCCCAGGGTAAGCACTGAAGCTTTCTTT. This sequence encodes CASSPPRVSTEAFF.

The rearrangement links TRBV29-1 to TRBJ1-1; D unclear. CDR1 and CDR2 (germline): SQVTM, ANQGSEA. The V end was cut by 5 bases, the J end by 0 bases, with 13 bases between. The CDR3 spans 14 residues. This CDR3 reads CSVNGLGMNTEAFF. The DNA for the CDR3 is TGCAGCGTTAATGGACTAGGGATGAACACTGAAGCTTTCTTT.

The chain has TRBV28 and TRBJ2-7; 7 bases map to TRBD1. With 6 bases clipped from V and 3 bases from J, the junction kept 17 bases outside the gene matches. Germline CDR1 MDHEN, CDR2 SYDVKM. The CDR3 totals 17 residues. The DNA of the CDR3 is TGTGCCAGCAGGACGACTGGGACAGCGGTCAAGGACTACGAGCAGTACTTC. Encoded protein: CASRTTGTAVKDYEQYF.

This clone was counted between two and nine times. This chain links TRBV6-4 with TRBJ1-5; D might be TRBD1 (5 bases). V lost 7 bases and J 5 bases, leaving 12 bases between the germline ends. This CDR3 has 13 residues. Germline V CDR1 and CDR2: MRHNA, SNTAGT. The CDR3 region has the DNA TGTGCCAGCAAGGGACCCGATTATCAGCCCCAGCATTTT. It codes for CASKGPDYQPQHF.

The rearrangement joins TRBV7-2 to TRBJ1-5; D may be TRBD1 (5 bases). The CDR3 runs 14 residues. CDR1 is SGHTA, CDR2 FQGNSA, per germline. The germline V and J ends were trimmed by 3 bases and 5 bases, with 11 bases remaining between them. The CDR3 reads CASSLRRGDQPQHF. In DNA, the CDR3 is TGTGCCAGCAGCTTGAGAAGGGGAGATCAGCCCCAGCATTTT.

The chain is built from TRBV4-1 and TRBJ2-1; TRBD2 agrees at 10 bases. V shed 1 base and J 5 bases; nucleotides not matched to a gene: 8. The CDR3 consists of 17 residues. CDR1 MGHRA and CDR2 YSYEKL come from the germline V gene. The CDR3 region has the DNA TGCGCCAGCAGCCAAGTTACGCTAGCGGGAGACAACAATGAGCAGTTCTTC. This translates into CASSQVTLAGDNNEQFF.

This clone has more than one count but fewer than ten. The chain uses TRBV7-8 and TRBJ1-5; unclear D gene. This CDR3 is built from 12 residues. CDR1 and CDR2 from the germline V gene are SGHVS and FQNEAQ. Trimming shortened V by 5 bases and J by 0 bases, and 2 bases separated the two germline ends. CDR3 protein: CASSPSNQPQHF. The CDR3 nucleotides are TGTGCCAGCAGCCCTAGCAATCAGCCCCAGCATTTT.